Here is one T cell receptor beta chain with its context. Its specific antigen is unknown. No much larger clone is present one base from it, and per-base qualities are unavailable. The data were obtained in a study of Ad26.COV2.S vaccination and SARS-CoV-2 variants listed by TCRdb under 2021. About the investigation overall: Donors in the vaccine arm were drawn from COV1001, a phase I-IIa trial of Ad26.COV2.S in healthy adults that was multicentre, randomized, double-blind and placebo-controlled. Trial participants were randomized into five groups of five, in which low-dose or high-dose Ad26.COV2.S was given once or twice, or placebo was given on both occasions. Investigators did not know the trial group allocation while performing experiments and assessing outcomes. Sequencing of the TCRbeta repertoire served to evaluate the specificity and breadth of SARS-CoV-2-reactive T cell receptors following Ad26.COV2.S vaccination. The TCR-sequenced set comprised around 32 samples: about 19 Ad26.COV2.S vaccine recipients, 5 placebo recipients and 8 SARS-CoV-2 convalescent individuals. Dosing of Ad26.COV2.S was intramuscular, at either 5x10^10 or 1x10^11 viral particles, delivered as one shot or as two shots spaced 56 days apart. Results the study describes overall, beyond this receptor: After vaccination, substantial breadth of spike-specific CD8+ and CD4+ T cell responses was reported. The study lacked the statistical power to compare responses across vaccine doses or regimens. The authors noted that the TCR breadth and depth analyses may have underestimated total T cell responses. Vaccine and placebo recipients had comparable non-spike TCR breadth, which fits with the vaccine containing only spike. Compared with placebo recipients, Ad26.COV2.S recipients showed higher spike-specific TCR breadth (P = 0.0014).

The immunoSEQ Assay was used to sequence TCRbeta CDR3 regions. After extraction, genomic DNA underwent amplification by bias-controlled multiplex PCR, followed by high-throughput sequencing. As for how the authors treated the data: To quantify the absolute abundance of every unique TCRbeta CDR3 region, sequences were collapsed and filtered. T cell fraction was estimated by normalizing TCRbeta template counts to usable DNA, which was measured by amplifying reference genes present in all nucleated cells. Repertoire TCRs were annotated as SARS-CoV-2-specific when V gene, CDR3 amino acid sequence and J gene were exactly matched to a known reactive TCR set. The reference SARS-CoV-2 TCR set was obtained from MIRA and was filtered for enrichment in COVID-19-positive ImmuneCODE repertoires, whereby public or cross-reactive TCRs were removed. Drawing on the MIRA antigens, annotated TCRs were analysed further at the level of specific ORF or position within ORF. Breadth was defined as annotated unique rearrangements over total unique productive rearrangements; depth was the summed frequency of those rearrangements. Two-sided Wilcoxon rank-sum tests were used to compare TCR breadth between groups. This is the immuneACCESS table as TCRdb keeps it, with only in-frame sequences that have V and J called. A part of the clones is gone; compared with another copy, unresolved V genes explain less than half, and the rest is unexplained. V and J calls and clone size are those listed in that table; D and trimming were worked out from the DNA. This sample gives 400,000 or so clones in total; about nine tenths of them show up just once. The top ten clones comprise more than 3% of the sample.

The intended sense of this specimen's treatment or condition label: about 20 received Ad26.COV2.S at low or high dose, single or two shots; about 5 received placebo; per-sample allocation not given. For vaccine and placebo recipients, repertoires were sequenced using samples collected on day 63 after the first injection. Cohort 1b enrolled 25 to 30 adults aged 18-55 years at a single site in Boston, USA, between 29 July and 7 August 2020. As a vaccine, Ad26.COV2.S was a replication-incompetent adenovirus type 26 vector that expressed a prefusion-stabilized SARS-CoV-2 spike protein derived from the original Wuhan strain. This material consisted of peripheral blood, taken in a trial of Ad26.COV2.S vaccine versus placebo. The origin of this receptor is a person aged 18-60 years who received the Ad26.COV2.S COVID-19 vaccine or a placebo.

Here is the DNA: TGTGCCAGTAGTACATGGGGGATCGGCGAGCAGTACTTC. Its protein is CASSTWGIGEQYF. The sequence joins TRBV19 to TRBJ2-7; the D gene assignment is perhaps TRBD1 or TRBD2, with each matching 5 bases. The germline ends are 13 bases apart after V is trimmed by 4 bases and J by 6 bases. The germline V gene (reference sequence) sets CDR1 to LNHDA and CDR2 to SQIVND. The CDR3 goes from the cysteine to the phenylalanine over 13 residues. The sequence is cut down to CDR3 DNA, 39 bases in frame from base 1.